A single sample gave rise to the 23 T cell receptor beta chains below, sequenced in a study of Graves' ophthalmopathy and Graves' hyperthyroidism. The TCR beta CDR3 regions underwent amplification from RNA transcripts. An initial RT-PCR round employing HTBI primers preceded a second-round multiplex PCR. TCRdb re-called the multiplex PCR reads with MiXCR, one entry per CDR3 protein. The repertoire holds around 1,000,000 distinct CDR3 sequences, 35% to 40% seen once, with around 10% in the top ten. The sample was peripheral blood or thyroid tissue (not recorded which). The receptors here all came from an adult man with Graves' hyperthyroidism.

This chain joins TRBV19 and TRBJ1-5; TRBD1 aligns across 7 bases. V dropped 7 bases and J dropped 1; count of bases not matched to a gene: 7. The CDR3 length is 15 residues. Germline CDR1 is LNHDA and CDR2 is SQIVND (reference sequence). The CDR3 bases are TGTGCCAGTACGGGGACAGCGAGAAGCAATCAGCCCCAGCATTTT. This encodes CASTGTARSNQPQHF.

The table lists this clonotype with many counts. The chain links TRBV10-3 to TRBJ1-5; TRBD1 aligns across 10 bases. Germline V lookup: CDR1 ENHRY, CDR2 SYGVKD. The CDR3 runs 14 residues. V was clipped by 8 bases and J by 2 bases; unmatched bases: 3. The CDR3, as DNA: TGTGCCATCGGACAGGGGGGCGGCAATCAGCCCCAGCATTTT. Translated: CAIGQGGGNQPQHF.

This clonotype was counted at least ten times. The genes are TRBV4-1 and TRBJ1-4; 9 bases line up with TRBD1. The J segment lost 8 bases and the V segment lost 3 bases, leaving 4 bases of the junction unmatched. Germline CDR1 MGHRA, CDR2 YSYEKL. CDR3 size: 14 residues. The CDR3: CASSQGTGPEKLFF. CDR3 DNA: TGCGCCAGCAGCCAGGGGACAGGGCCAGAAAAACTGTTTTTT.

Only a few counts were recorded for this clonotype. This sequence joins TRBV3-1 and TRBJ1-5, with a possible D match to TRBD1 (5 bases). The CDR3 length is 14 residues. Trimming shortened V by 3 bases and J by 6 bases, and 12 bases separated the two germline ends. From germline, CDR1 is LGHDT and CDR2 YNNKEL (reference sequence). The CDR3 protein is CASSQWQGSQPQHF. CDR3 sequence (DNA): TGTGCCAGCAGCCAGTGGCAGGGCAGTCAGCCCCAGCATTTT.

V usage is TRBV19 and J usage is TRBJ2-7; D possibly corresponds to TRBD2 (6 bases). Looked up from germline, CDR1 is LNHDA and CDR2 is SQIVND (reference sequence). Trimming stripped 6 bases from V and 0 bases from J, with 15 bases between. CDR3 length: 15 residues. The CDR3 loop is CASSQLAASSYEQYF. CDR3 DNA sequence: TGTGCCAGTAGCCAACTAGCTGCGAGCTCCTACGAGCAGTACTTC.

There are many counts of this clonotype. The chain carries TRBV12-3 or TRBV12-4 and TRBJ1-2; D not resolved. The V gene lost 8 bases and the J gene lost 3 bases, with 13 bases spanning the gap. The CDR3 is 13 residues long. This chain's CDR3 is CASALTEDYGYTF. The CDR3 DNA reads TGTGCCAGCGCACTCACAGAAGACTATGGCTACACCTTC.

This clonotype showed up many times. The CDR3 loop reads CSAREKYTGELFF. The DNA of the CDR3 is TGCAGTGCAAGGGAAAAGTACACCGGGGAGCTGTTTTTT. This sequence joins TRBV20-1 and TRBJ2-2; the D is unclear. Germline CDR1 and CDR2: DFQATT and SNEGSKA (reference sequence). Deletions cut 6 bases from V and 3 bases from J, with 11 bases between. This CDR3 region has 13 residues.

V and J are TRBV7-2 and TRBJ2-7; D tentatively fits TRBD1 or TRBD2 (6 bases each). V was trimmed by 0 bases and J by 10 bases, leaving 13 bases between them. Germline CDR1 reads SGHTA; CDR2 reads FQGNSA. The CDR3 loop spans 13 amino acids. CDR3 sequence: CASSLAGGPDQYF. The CDR3, as DNA: TGTGCCAGCAGCTTAGCCGGGGGCCCGGATCAGTACTTC.

This clonotype is a singleton in its sample. This chain connects TRBV10-3 to TRBJ2-5; 9 nucleotides align to TRBD2. Trimming cost V 4 bases and J 5 bases; bases outside gene matches: 5. The CDR3 totals 14 residues. The germline V gene has CDR1 ENHRY and CDR2 SYGVKD. The CDR3, as DNA: TGTGCCATCAGTGGCAGCGGGAGGCCGGAGACCCAGTACTTC. Translating it yields CAISGSGRPETQYF.

This clonotype was detected only a few times. The chain couples TRBV6-1 to TRBJ1-2; D might be TRBD1 (6 bases). The germline gives CDR1 MNHNS, CDR2 SASEGT. Trimming left V 1 base short and J 3 bases short, with 15 bases between. This CDR3 contains 16 residues. The CDR3 DNA sequence: TGTGCCAGCAGTGAAGTTACCCGGGACACCTACTATGGCTACACCTTC. This encodes CASSEVTRDTYYGYTF.

This clonotype was seen repeatedly, ten times or more. V gene TRBV19 combines with J gene TRBJ2-7; the match to TRBD1 covers 7 bases. The CDR3 has 15 amino acids. Losses at the gene ends were 6 bases for V and 6 bases for J; bases not matched to a gene: 14. Per the germline V gene, CDR1 is LNHDA and CDR2 is SQIVND (reference sequence). The CDR3 region has the DNA TGTGCCAGTAGCCCAAAGACAGGGAGTGTCTCCGAGCAGTACTTC. Its protein is CASSPKTGSVSEQYF.

In regard to this clonotype: One end of the junction varies from germline; a read error may be responsible. This chain connects TRBV12-3 or TRBV12-4 to TRBJ1-6; D gene ambiguous. The CDR3 has 15 residues. For the CDR3, the DNA is TGTGCCAGCAGGGCGCCCGGGGAGGGCTATTCACCCCCCCACTTT. Protein product: CASRAPGEGYSPPHF.

This clonotype has more than one count but fewer than ten. This chain connects TRBV3-1 to TRBJ1-2; no definite D call. CDR1 and CDR2 from the germline V gene are LGHDT and YNNKEL (reference sequence). V shed 3 bases and J shed 4 bases, with 6 bases lying between them. This CDR3 is 12 amino acids long. The DNA of the CDR3 is TGTGCCAGCAGCCAGGCCGTCTATGGCTACACCTTC. This sequence encodes CASSQAVYGYTF.

The chain couples TRBV6-2 or TRBV6-3 to TRBJ2-7; D possibly corresponds to TRBD1 (5 bases). V shed 5 bases and J shed 9 bases, with 17 bases lying between them. The CDR3 runs to 13 residues. Germline V CDR1 and CDR2: MNHEY, SVGEGT. Here the CDR3 reads CASSEPGINGQYF. The CDR3 nucleotides are TGTGCCAGCAGTGAGCCAGGGATAAATGGGCAGTACTTC.

The chain recombines TRBV7-6 with TRBJ2-7; TRBD1 or TRBD2 may be the D gene (5 bases each). CDR3 length: 18 residues. V dropped 1 base and J dropped 5 bases, with 24 bases sitting between them. Per the germline V gene, CDR1 is SGHVS and CDR2 is FNYEAQ. The chain's CDR3 is CASSLVSGPRGRSHEQYF. CDR3 DNA: TGTGCCAGCAGCTTAGTATCGGGACCTAGGGGTCGGTCCCACGAGCAGTACTTC.

The rearrangement joins TRBV7-7 to TRBJ1-3, with TRBD1 identical over 7 bases. This CDR3 region has 15 residues. The V and J ends lost 5 bases and 0 bases, in that order; junction bases with no gene match: 4. Per the germline V gene, CDR1 is SSHAT and CDR2 is FNYEAQ (reference sequence). CDR3 coding DNA: TGTGCCAGCAGCACCGGACAGGCCTCTGGAAACACCATATATTTT. This gives the protein CASSTGQASGNTIYF.

This clonotype was recorded many times. The J gene is TRBJ2-5, the V gene TRBV7-2; 8 nucleotides agree with TRBD1. Germline assignment: CDR1 SGHTA and CDR2 FQGNSA. V shed 4 bases, J shed 2 bases, and the junction held 6 bases outside the gene matches. The CDR3 extends over 15 amino acids. The CDR3: CASSYRTGRQETQYF. The DNA of the CDR3 is TGTGCCAGCAGCTATCGGACAGGGCGTCAAGAGACCCAGTACTTC.

Notes on this clonotype: This may be a read error, as it is one base from a much larger clone. This rearrangement joins TRBV11-2 to TRBJ1-5, with TRBD1 as a possible D gene (6 bases). Trimming left V 5 bases short and J 0 bases short, with 20 bases between. The CDR3 consists of 18 residues. In germline, CDR1 is SGHAT, CDR2 FQNNGV. The CDR3 DNA sequence: TGTGCCAGCAGCCGAATCGGGACAAGGGGGTTTAGCAATCAGCCCCAGCATTTT. This codes for CASSRIGTRGFSNQPQHF.

This clonotype was counted between two and nine times. Germline and junction disagree at one end, which may indicate a read error. The chain couples TRBV20-1 to TRBJ2-7, with D unclear. Germline CDR1 reads DFQATT; CDR2 reads SNEGSKA (reference sequence). The length of the CDR3 is 13 residues. CDR3 sequence reads: CSASPPTSFEQYF. For the CDR3, the DNA is TGCAGTGCTAGTCCCCCAACTTCCTTCGAGCAGTACTTC.

At least ten counts were recorded for this clonotype. The chain recombines TRBV12-3 or TRBV12-4 with TRBJ1-4, with no clear D. Trimming shortened V by 5 bases and J by 8 bases, and 6 bases separated the two germline ends. The CDR3 is made up of 11 amino acids. The CDR3 nucleotides read TGTGCCAGCAGTCTGTGGGAAAAACTGTTTTTT. Translation gives CASSLWEKLFF.

This chain links TRBV6-6 with TRBJ1-2; 11 nucleotides match TRBD1. Germline CDR1 is MNHNY and CDR2 is SVGAGI (reference sequence). Unmatched junction bases numbered 9, after V lost 5 bases and J lost 4 bases. The CDR3 is 16 residues long. This CDR3 reads CASSRTGTGGGYGYTF. CDR3 nucleotides: TGTGCCAGCAGTCGAACCGGGACAGGGGGGGGCTATGGCTACACCTTC.

This clonotype was picked up many times. The V call is TRBV7-2, the J call TRBJ1-5, with D possibly TRBD1 on 5 matching bases. The V gene lost 8 bases and the J gene lost 4 bases, with 15 bases spanning the gap. The CDR3 consists of 14 residues. Looked up from germline, CDR1 is SGHTA and CDR2 is FQGNSA. The CDR3 coding sequence is TGTGCCAGCTCCAACGGAGGGGTAAATCAGCCCCAGCATTTT. The encoded protein is CASSNGGVNQPQHF.

A note on this clonotype: A much bigger clone sits one base away, suggesting this may be a read error. The V and J genes are TRBV7-3 and TRBJ1-6; D gene ambiguous. Per germline, CDR1 SGHTA and CDR2 FQGTGA. The CDR3 extends over 15 amino acids. V lost 5 bases, J lost 7 bases, and 15 bases lay in between. The chain's CDR3 is CASSPAGRPNSPLHF. The CDR3 coding sequence is TGTGCCAGCAGCCCGGCGGGCAGGCCCAATTCACCCCTCCACTTT. The whole variable domain, remainder taken from reference TRBV7-3 and TRBJ1-6, is GAGVSQTPSNKVTEKGKYVELRCDPISGHTALYWYRQSLGQGPEFLIYFQGTGAADDSGLPNDRFFAVRPEGSVSTLKIQRTERGDSAVYLCASSPAGRPNSPLHFGNGTRLTVT.